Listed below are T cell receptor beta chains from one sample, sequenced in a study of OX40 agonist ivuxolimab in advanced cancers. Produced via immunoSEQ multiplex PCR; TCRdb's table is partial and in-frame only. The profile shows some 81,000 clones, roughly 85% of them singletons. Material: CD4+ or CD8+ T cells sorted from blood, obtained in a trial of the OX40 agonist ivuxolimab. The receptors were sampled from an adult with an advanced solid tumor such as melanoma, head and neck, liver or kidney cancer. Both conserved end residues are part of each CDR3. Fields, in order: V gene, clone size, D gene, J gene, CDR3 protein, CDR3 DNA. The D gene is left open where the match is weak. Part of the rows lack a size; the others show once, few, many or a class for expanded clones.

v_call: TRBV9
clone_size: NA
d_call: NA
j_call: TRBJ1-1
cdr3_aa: CASGGGDTEAFF
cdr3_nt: TGTGCCAGCGGTGGGGGGGACACTGAAGCTTTCTTT

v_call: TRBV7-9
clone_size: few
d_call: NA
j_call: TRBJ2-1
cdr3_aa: CASSSAAANSYNEQFF
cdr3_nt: TGTGCCAGCAGCTCCGCCGCAGCAAACTCCTACAATGAGCAGTTCTTC

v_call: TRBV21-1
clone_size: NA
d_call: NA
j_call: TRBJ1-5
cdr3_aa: CASSSWRADQNQPQHF
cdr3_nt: TGTGCCAGCAGCTCCTGGAGGGCTGACCAAAATCAGCCCCAGCATTTT

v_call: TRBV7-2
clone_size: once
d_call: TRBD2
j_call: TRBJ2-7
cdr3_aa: CASSTQRRGGEQYF
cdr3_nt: TGTGCCAGCAGCACCCAACGGCGGGGGGGCGAGCAGTACTTC

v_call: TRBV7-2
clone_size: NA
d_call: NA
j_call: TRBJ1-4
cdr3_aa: CASSLLVRTNEKLFF
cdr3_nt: TGTGCCAGCAGCTTACTAGTCAGAACTAATGAAAAACTGTTTTTT

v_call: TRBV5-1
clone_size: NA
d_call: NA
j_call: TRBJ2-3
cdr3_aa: CASSWAIGTQYF
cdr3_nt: TGCGCCAGCAGCTGGGCGATTGGGACGCAGTATTTT

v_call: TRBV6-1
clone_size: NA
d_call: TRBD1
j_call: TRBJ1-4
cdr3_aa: CASSDTDRADEKLFF
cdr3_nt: TGTGCCAGCAGTGACACGGACAGGGCGGATGAAAAACTGTTTTTT

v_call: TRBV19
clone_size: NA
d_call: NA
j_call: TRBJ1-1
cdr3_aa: CASSIALEQGEAFF
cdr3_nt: TGTGCCAGTAGTATAGCCCTGGAGCAGGGGGAAGCTTTCTTT

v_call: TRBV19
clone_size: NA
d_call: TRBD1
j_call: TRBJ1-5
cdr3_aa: CASSIIGGGNQPQHF
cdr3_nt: TGTGCCAGTAGTATAATAGGGGGCGGAAATCAGCCCCAGCATTTT

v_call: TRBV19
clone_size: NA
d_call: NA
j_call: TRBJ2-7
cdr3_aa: CASSIVGQAGEQYF
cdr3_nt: TGTGCCAGTAGTATAGTGGGGCAGGCCGGCGAGCAGTACTTC

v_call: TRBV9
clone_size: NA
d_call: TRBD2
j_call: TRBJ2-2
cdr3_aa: CASSATSGVKTGELFF
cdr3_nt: TGTGCCAGCAGCGCCACTAGCGGGGTAAAGACCGGGGAGCTGTTTTTT

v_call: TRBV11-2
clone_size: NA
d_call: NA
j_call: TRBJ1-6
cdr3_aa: CASSFGWAGYNSPLHF
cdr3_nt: TGTGCCAGCAGCTTCGGATGGGCAGGTTATAATTCACCCCTCCACTTT

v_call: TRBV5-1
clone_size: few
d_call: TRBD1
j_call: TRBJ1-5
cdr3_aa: CASSPGGGGNQPQHF
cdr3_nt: TGCGCCAGCAGCCCAGGAGGGGGCGGCAATCAGCCCCAGCATTTT

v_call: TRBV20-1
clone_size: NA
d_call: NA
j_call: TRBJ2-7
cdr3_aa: CSARDQVEQYF
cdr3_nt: TGCAGTGCTAGAGATCAGGTCGAGCAGTACTTC

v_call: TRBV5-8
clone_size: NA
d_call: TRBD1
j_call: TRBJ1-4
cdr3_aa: CASSYLRQGGKLFF
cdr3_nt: TGTGCCAGCAGCTACCTCCGACAGGGAGGAAAACTGTTTTTT

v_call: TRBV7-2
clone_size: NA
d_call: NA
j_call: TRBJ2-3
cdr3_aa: CASSLDWTDTQYF
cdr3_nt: TGTGCCAGCAGCTTAGATTGGACAGATACGCAGTATTTT

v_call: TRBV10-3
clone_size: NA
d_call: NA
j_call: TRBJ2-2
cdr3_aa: CAISGVRAGGPPGELFF
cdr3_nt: TGTGCCATCAGCGGGGTTCGGGCAGGGGGGCCCCCCGGGGAGCTGTTTTTT

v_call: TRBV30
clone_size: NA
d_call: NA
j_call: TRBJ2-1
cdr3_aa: CAWSAGDGSSYNEQFF
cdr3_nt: TGTGCCTGGAGTGCAGGGGACGGGAGCTCCTACAATGAGCAGTTCTTC

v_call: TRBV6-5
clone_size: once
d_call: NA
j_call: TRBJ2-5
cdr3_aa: CASSYSVQTAQETQYF
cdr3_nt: TGTGCCAGCAGTTACTCGGTCCAGACGGCTCAAGAGACCCAGTACTTC

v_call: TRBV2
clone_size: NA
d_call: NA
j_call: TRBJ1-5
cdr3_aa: CASSEQTDRQPQHF
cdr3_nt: TGTGCCAGCAGTGAGCAGACAGACCGCCAGCCCCAGCATTTT

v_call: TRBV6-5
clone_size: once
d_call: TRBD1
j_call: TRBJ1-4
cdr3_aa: CASSKDRDGEKLFF
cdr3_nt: TGTGCCAGCAGCAAAGACAGGGACGGTGAAAAACTGTTTTTT

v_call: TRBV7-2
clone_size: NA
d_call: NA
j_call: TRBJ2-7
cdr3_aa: CASSLGGAVYEQYF
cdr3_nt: TGTGCCAGCAGCTTAGGAGGGGCGGTCTACGAGCAGTACTTC

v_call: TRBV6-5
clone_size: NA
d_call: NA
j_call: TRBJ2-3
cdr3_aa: CASSYSAVTDTQYF
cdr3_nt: TGTGCCAGCAGTTACTCGGCCGTCACAGATACGCAGTATTTT

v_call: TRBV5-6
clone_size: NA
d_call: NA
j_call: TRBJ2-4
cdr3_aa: CASSLVGWDGDIQYF
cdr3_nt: TGTGCCAGCAGCTTGGTAGGTTGGGACGGGGACATTCAGTACTTC

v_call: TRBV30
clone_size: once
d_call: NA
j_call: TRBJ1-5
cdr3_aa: CAWSRPGGGQPQHF
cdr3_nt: TGTGCCTGGAGCCGTCCTGGGGGTGGTCAGCCCCAGCATTTT

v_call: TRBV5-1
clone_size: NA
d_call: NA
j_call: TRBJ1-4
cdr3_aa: CASREVVQTEKLFF
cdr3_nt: TGCGCCAGCAGGGAAGTTGTACAGACTGAAAAACTGTTTTTT

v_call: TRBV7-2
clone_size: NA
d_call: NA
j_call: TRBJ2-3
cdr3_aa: CASSLNGRDTQYF
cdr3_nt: TGTGCCAGCAGCTTAAACGGCCGAGATACGCAGTATTTT

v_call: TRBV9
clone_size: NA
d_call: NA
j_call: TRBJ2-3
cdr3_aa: CASSVGAGENLNTQYF
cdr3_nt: TGTGCCAGCAGCGTAGGGGCAGGGGAAAACTTAAATACGCAGTATTTT

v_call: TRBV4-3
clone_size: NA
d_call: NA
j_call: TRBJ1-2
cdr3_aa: CASSQRSGSYGYTF
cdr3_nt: TGCGCCAGCAGCCAAAGGTCAGGCAGCTATGGCTACACCTTC

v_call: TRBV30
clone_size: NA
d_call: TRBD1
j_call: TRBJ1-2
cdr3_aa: CAWSGDSYIYGYTF
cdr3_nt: TGTGCCTGGAGTGGGGACAGTTACATCTATGGCTACACCTTC